A selection of T cell receptor beta chains follows, all from one sample in a study of CD8+ T cells in alopecia areata. TCRdb keeps only in-frame clones here, not all; method: immunoSEQ multiplex PCR. Counted here are approximately 150,000 clones, around three fifths occurring once; the ten biggest clones make up approximately 14%. Sample: CD4+ T cells sorted from blood, taken at week 24, from a patient treated with tofacitinib. The receptors come from a human donor with alopecia areata. Both conserved end residues are part of each CDR3. Each record gives: V gene, J gene, D gene, clone size, CDR3 DNA, CDR3 protein. The D gene is left open where the match is weak. For some rows the clone size is stated as once, few or many, or as a class when expanded; others skip it.

V: TRBV6-1; J: TRBJ1-5; D: .; size: .; DNA: TGTGCCAGCACCAAGTCGGGTCAGCCCCAGCATTTT; CDR3: CASTKSGQPQHF
V: TRBV20-1; J: TRBJ2-5; D: .; size: once; DNA: TGCAGTGTTGGGCAGGAGACCCAGTACTTC; CDR3: CSVGQETQYF
V: TRBV4-2; J: TRBJ2-1; D: TRBD2; size: .; DNA: TGTGCCAGCAGCCAAACTTCTACCCTGAAGCGGGGGGGCGGATACAATGAGCAGTTCTTC; CDR3: CASSQTSTLKRGGGYNEQFF
V: TRBV30; J: TRBJ1-1; D: TRBD1; size: .; DNA: TGTGCCTGGAGTGTTAAATCCGGACAGGCCTCCAGCACTGAAGCTTTCTTT; CDR3: CAWSVKSGQASSTEAFF
V: TRBV20-1; J: TRBJ1-1; D: .; size: .; DNA: TGCAGTGCTACAGGGAACACTGAAGCTTTCTTT; CDR3: CSATGNTEAFF
V: TRBV29-1; J: TRBJ2-7; D: .; size: .; DNA: TGCAGCGCGCTTCGTTGGCACCACCTAGCCTACGAGCAGTACTTC; CDR3: CSALRWHHLAYEQYF
V: TRBV6-1; J: TRBJ1-1; D: .; size: .; DNA: TGTGCCAGCAGTTCCACACTGAACACTGAAGCTTTCTTT; CDR3: CASSSTLNTEAFF
V: TRBV9; J: TRBJ2-3; D: TRBD2; size: .; DNA: TGTGCCAGCAGCTCCCGGGGGACTAGCCCCACAGATACGCAGTATTTT; CDR3: CASSSRGTSPTDTQYF
V: TRBV6-5; J: TRBJ1-1; D: TRBD1; size: .; DNA: TGTGCCAGCAGTTTGGGGACAGCTAACACTGAAGCTTTCTTT; CDR3: CASSLGTANTEAFF
V: TRBV5-1; J: TRBJ1-1; D: .; size: .; DNA: TGCGCCAGCAGCTCCCAATCTCCGGGACGCAGGAACACTGAAGCTTTCTTT; CDR3: CASSSQSPGRRNTEAFF
V: TRBV30; J: TRBJ2-7; D: TRBD1; size: .; DNA: TGTGCCTGGGACCGGGACAGGGCCTACGAGCAGTACTTC; CDR3: CAWDRDRAYEQYF
V: TRBV30; J: TRBJ1-2; D: .; size: .; DNA: TGTGCCTGGAGGGGGGCAGGGAACTATGGCTACACCTTC; CDR3: CAWRGAGNYGYTF
V: TRBV5-1; J: TRBJ1-4; D: TRBD1; size: .; DNA: TGCGCCAGCAGCTTGCGGAGGACAGGGCCTAATGAAAAACTGTTTTTT; CDR3: CASSLRRTGPNEKLFF
V: TRBV5-6; J: TRBJ1-2; D: .; size: .; DNA: TGTGCCAGCAGCGCAGAGTTCTATGGCTACACCTTC; CDR3: CASSAEFYGYTF
V: TRBV30; J: TRBJ1-3; D: .; size: .; DNA: TGTGCCTGGAGTGGCAGCCCCTCTGGAAACACCATATATTTT; CDR3: CAWSGSPSGNTIYF
V: TRBV6-5; J: TRBJ1-2; D: .; size: .; DNA: TGTGCCAGCAGGCCCACACTCACTAACTATGGCTACACCTTC; CDR3: CASRPTLTNYGYTF
V: TRBV30; J: TRBJ2-5; D: .; size: .; DNA: TGTGCCTGGAGGAAATTTGGGGGGCTGGTCCAAGAGACCCAGTACTTC; CDR3: CAWRKFGGLVQETQYF
V: TRBV25-1; J: TRBJ1-2; D: .; size: once; DNA: TGTGCCAGCAGTAGGGGTGGAGGGGGTAACTATGGCTACACCTTC; CDR3: CASSRGGGGNYGYTF
V: TRBV7-9; J: TRBJ2-7; D: .; size: .; DNA: TGTGCCAGCAGCCCCTGGACTACGCAAGAGCAGTACTTC; CDR3: CASSPWTTQEQYF
V: TRBV25-1; J: TRBJ2-7; D: .; size: few; DNA: TGTGCCAGCATTGGTCAGGTGCTGGGCGAGCAGTACTTC; CDR3: CASIGQVLGEQYF
V: TRBV30; J: TRBJ1-5; D: TRBD1; size: .; DNA: TGTGCCTGGAGCGGACAGGGGAACCAGCCCCAGCATTTT; CDR3: CAWSGQGNQPQHF
V: TRBV5-1; J: TRBJ1-4; D: TRBD1; size: .; DNA: TGCGCCAGCAGCTTGGGAAGGACAGGATATAATGAAAAACTGTTTTTT; CDR3: CASSLGRTGYNEKLFF
V: TRBV30; J: TRBJ1-2; D: .; size: .; DNA: TGTGCCTGGAGCCGGATGCTCGGCTATGGCTACACCTTC; CDR3: CAWSRMLGYGYTF
V: TRBV25-1; J: TRBJ2-1; D: TRBD1; size: .; DNA: TGTGCCAGCAGTTCCATCGACAGGGTGGGGTTAGGTGAGCAGTTCTTC; CDR3: CASSSIDRVGLGEQFF
V: TRBV6-5; J: TRBJ2-7; D: .; size: .; DNA: TGTGCCAGCAGCCCCAGGGGTAGCTCCTACGAGCAGTACTTC; CDR3: CASSPRGSSYEQYF
V: TRBV30; J: TRBJ1-1; D: .; size: once; DNA: TGTGCCTGGAGTGTAGGGCAGAACACTGAAGCTTTCTTT; CDR3: CAWSVGQNTEAFF
V: TRBV5-1; J: TRBJ1-1; D: .; size: .; DNA: TGCGCCAGCAGCTTAGAGTCGTGGGTAAGGGCTGAAGCTTTCTTT; CDR3: CASSLESWVRAEAFF
V: TRBV30; J: TRBJ1-5; D: TRBD1; size: .; DNA: TGTGCCTGGAGTTACCCCTCAAGGAGGGGGCTCGTCAATCAGCCCCAGCATTTT; CDR3: CAWSYPSRRGLVNQPQHF
V: TRBV27; J: TRBJ1-6; D: .; size: .; DNA: TGTGCCAGCAGTTCCCCAGGGAACTCACCCCTCCACTTT; CDR3: CASSSPGNSPLHF
V: TRBV27; J: TRBJ2-1; D: .; size: .; DNA: TGTGCCAGCAGTCCGTACAATGAGCAGTTCTTC; CDR3: CASSPYNEQFF
V: TRBV5-6; J: TRBJ1-2; D: .; size: .; DNA: TGTGCCAGCAGCGGGGGGCCAGGCTACACCTTC; CDR3: CASSGGPGYTF
V: TRBV7-2; J: TRBJ2-1; D: .; size: .; DNA: TGTGCCAGCAGCTCGCCCCGGGGCAACAATGAGCAGTTCTTC; CDR3: CASSSPRGNNEQFF
V: TRBV14; J: TRBJ2-5; D: .; size: .; DNA: TGTGCCAGCAGCCAAGATCTACGGAAAGAGACCCAGTACTTC; CDR3: CASSQDLRKETQYF
V: TRBV2; J: TRBJ1-6; D: TRBD1; size: .; DNA: TGTGCCAGCATAGGGGACAGGAGGAGAGCCTATAATTCACCCCTCCACTTT; CDR3: CASIGDRRRAYNSPLHF
V: TRBV2; J: TRBJ2-2; D: .; size: .; DNA: TGTGCCAGCAGTGAATTGGCACCCGCGAACACCGGGGAGCTGTTTTTT; CDR3: CASSELAPANTGELFF
V: TRBV29-1; J: TRBJ2-5; D: TRBD1; size: .; DNA: TGCAGCGAAATAACGAACAGGGGTGAGACCCAGTACTTC; CDR3: CSEITNRGETQYF
V: TRBV4-2; J: TRBJ2-3; D: .; size: .; DNA: TGTGCCAGCAGCCAAGATAGGGGTCGGGATACGCAGTATTTT; CDR3: CASSQDRGRDTQYF
V: TRBV4-1; J: TRBJ2-1; D: TRBD1; size: .; DNA: TGCGCCAGCAGCCAAGAACAGGGGGACCACTACAATGAGCAGTTCTTC; CDR3: CASSQEQGDHYNEQFF
V: TRBV6-5; J: TRBJ1-1; D: .; size: once; DNA: TGTGCCAGCAGTTGCCGGGGGTCGACTGAAGCTTTCTTT; CDR3: CASSCRGSTEAFF
V: TRBV30; J: TRBJ1-1; D: .; size: .; DNA: TGTGCCTGGAGTGTAGGCACATCCACTGAAGCTTTCTTT; CDR3: CAWSVGTSTEAFF
V: TRBV6-5; J: TRBJ1-3; D: .; size: .; DNA: TGTGCCAGCAGTTACTCGAGCTCTGGAAACACCATATATTTT; CDR3: CASSYSSSGNTIYF
V: TRBV30; J: TRBJ1-4; D: .; size: .; DNA: TGTGCCTGGATGACAGGAACTAATGAAAAACTGTTTTTT; CDR3: CAWMTGTNEKLFF
V: TRBV7-9; J: TRBJ2-7; D: TRBD1; size: .; DNA: TGTGCCAGCAGCTTAAGGGGGACAGCCTCCTACGAGCAGTACTTC; CDR3: CASSLRGTASYEQYF
V: TRBV2; J: TRBJ2-5; D: TRBD2; size: .; DNA: TGTGCCAGCGGACTAGCTAGGGAGACCCAGTACTTC; CDR3: CASGLARETQYF
V: TRBV5-6; J: TRBJ2-5; D: .; size: .; DNA: TGTGCCAGCAAGCTTAGGGCCCAAGAGACCCAGTACTTC; CDR3: CASKLRAQETQYF
V: TRBV9; J: TRBJ2-1; D: .; size: .; DNA: TGTGCCAGCAGCGTAGCTGGGTTTGGCGACAATGAGCAGTTCTTC; CDR3: CASSVAGFGDNEQFF
V: TRBV4-1; J: TRBJ1-5; D: TRBD1; size: .; DNA: TGCGCCAGCAGCCAAGGCGCAGGGGGCAGTGGGCAGCATTTT; CDR3: CASSQGAGGSGQHF
V: TRBV9; J: TRBJ2-3; D: .; size: few; DNA: TGTGCCAGCAGCGTAGGCCTAGCGACTAGCACAGATACGCAGTATTTT; CDR3: CASSVGLATSTDTQYF
V: TRBV29-1; J: TRBJ1-4; D: .; size: .; DNA: TGCAGCGCCCTGTCCGGGAATGAAAAACTGTTTTTT; CDR3: CSALSGNEKLFF
V: TRBV30; J: TRBJ2-3; D: .; size: once; DNA: TGTGCCTGGAGTCTCGCAGATACGCAGTATTTT; CDR3: CAWSLADTQYF
V: TRBV4-1; J: TRBJ1-2; D: .; size: .; DNA: TGCGCCAGCAGCCAAGTTCACAGGGATGGCTACACCTTC; CDR3: CASSQVHRDGYTF
V: TRBV5-1; J: TRBJ2-3; D: TRBD2; size: .; DNA: TGCGCCAGCAAGGCTGGCGGGGGGGCCTCAGATACGCAGTATTTT; CDR3: CASKAGGGASDTQYF
V: TRBV2; J: TRBJ1-4; D: .; size: .; DNA: TGTGCCAGCAGTGAAGAGGGGAGAGGTGAAAAACTGTTTTTT; CDR3: CASSEEGRGEKLFF
V: TRBV30; J: TRBJ1-1; D: .; size: few; DNA: TGTGCCTGGAGGGAACGACCCGACACTGAAGCTTTCTTT; CDR3: CAWRERPDTEAFF
V: TRBV29-1; J: TRBJ2-2; D: .; size: .; DNA: TGCAGCGGTACAGGAGTAGGCGGGGAGCTGTTTTTT; CDR3: CSGTGVGGELFF
V: TRBV14; J: TRBJ1-1; D: .; size: few; DNA: TGTGCCAGCAGCCAACAGAGGACCACGCTCACTGAAGCTTTCTTT; CDR3: CASSQQRTTLTEAFF
V: TRBV29-1; J: TRBJ1-2; D: TRBD1; size: .; DNA: TGCAGCGTCGACCTGACAGGGGGCGGTGGCTACACCTTC; CDR3: CSVDLTGGGGYTF
V: TRBV29-1; J: TRBJ2-3; D: .; size: few; DNA: TGCAGCGTTGATGTCCAGGGATTCGTGACAGATACGCAGTATTTT; CDR3: CSVDVQGFVTDTQYF
V: TRBV9; J: TRBJ2-3; D: .; size: .; DNA: TGTGCCAGCAGCGTAGGCGGCAAGGGGGTATCCTTTGGTACGCAGTATTTT; CDR3: CASSVGGKGVSFGTQYF